The 18 T cell receptor beta chains below all came from one sample that was sequenced in a study of T cell responses to AZD1222 COVID-19 vaccine. The table came from immunoSEQ multiplex PCR; TCRdb's copy has only in-frame clones and leaves some out. There are 130,000 or so clones in the sample; about 89% occur only once, and 7.5% to 9.5% lies in the top ten. The input for sequencing was peripheral blood, taken 28 days after the second dose of the MenACWY control vaccine. Receptors originate from an adult who received the MenACWY meningococcal vaccine as a control.

V gene TRBV27 combines with J gene TRBJ2-3; the D is unclear. There are 14 residues in the CDR3. Germline CDR1 MNHEY, CDR2 SMNVEV (reference sequence). V dropped 3 bases and J dropped 4 bases, with 11 bases sitting between them. CDR3 residues: CASSLKLGSDTQYF. Written as DNA, the CDR3 is TGTGCCAGCAGTTTGAAGTTAGGGTCAGATACGCAGTATTTT.

V usage is TRBV29-1 and J usage is TRBJ2-3, with TRBD2 matching 13 bases. Per the germline V gene, CDR1 is SQVTM and CDR2 is ANQGSEA. This CDR3 contains 15 residues. With V trimmed by 8 bases and J by 6 bases, 11 bases remained unmatched. CDR3 loop: CSSRTSGGRWDTQYF. The CDR3 DNA reads TGCAGCAGCCGGACTAGCGGGGGACGGTGGGATACGCAGTATTTT.

J is TRBJ2-5 and V is TRBV29-1; D unresolved. Trimming pared 5 bases from V and 5 bases from J, leaving 9 bases between. Looked up from germline, CDR1 is SQVTM and CDR2 is ANQGSEA. The CDR3 runs to 11 residues. CDR3 coding DNA: TGCAGCGTTCGAGTGGCCGAGACCCAGTACTTC. Translating gives CSVRVAETQYF.

This clone showed up just once. The chain combines TRBV5-1 with TRBJ2-5; TRBD2 matches at 10 bases. The CDR3 loop spans 14 amino acids. V trimming: 4 bases; J trimming: 2 bases; junction bases outside the gene matches: 2. Germline V gene data show CDR1 as SGHRS and CDR2 as YFSETQ. The DNA for the CDR3 is TGCGCCAGCAGCCTAGCGGGGGAACAAGAGACCCAGTACTTC. It translates to CASSLAGEQETQYF.

This rearrangement joins TRBV19 to TRBJ2-2; D may be TRBD2 (5 bases). Per the germline V gene, CDR1 is LNHDA and CDR2 is SQIVND (reference sequence). Trimming removed 4 bases from V and 2 bases from J, with 11 bases in between. CDR3 size: 15 residues. The CDR3 bases are TGTGCCAGTAGTACCTGGACTGATAACACCGGGGAGCTGTTTTTT. Residues: CASSTWTDNTGELFF.

The CDR3: CASSLRSPGNEQFF. DNA of the CDR3: TGTGCCAGTAGTTTACGCTCCCCTGGGAATGAGCAGTTCTTC. V usage is TRBV19 and J usage is TRBJ2-1; D remains unclear. Germline V CDR1 and CDR2: LNHDA, SQIVND (reference sequence). Trimming removed 5 bases at V and 7 bases at J, with 15 bases between. This CDR3 has 14 amino acids.

This clone was detected only once. V usage is TRBV2 and J usage is TRBJ2-3, with TRBD1 identical over 9 bases. CDR3 length: 15 amino acids. The V segment lost 7 bases and the J segment 3 bases; nucleotides outside the gene matches: 8. Per the germline V gene, CDR1 is SNHLY and CDR2 is FYNNEI. This CDR3 reads CASKVGQGRTDTQYF. The CDR3 nucleotides read TGTGCCAGCAAGGTGGGACAGGGCAGAACAGATACGCAGTATTTT.

This rearrangement joins TRBV7-9 to TRBJ1-5, with D perhaps matching TRBD1 (5 bases). From germline, CDR1 is SEHNR and CDR2 FQNEAQ (reference sequence). The germline V and J ends were trimmed by 1 base and 6 bases, with 13 bases remaining between them. This CDR3 is built from 15 residues. In DNA, the CDR3 is TGTGCCAGCAGCTTAGGCTCCGCAGGGAGTCAGCCCCAGCATTTT. Translation: CASSLGSAGSQPQHF. Full variable domain (remainder filled in from reference TRBV7-9 and TRBJ1-5): DTGVSQNPRHKITKRGQNVTFRCDPISEHNRLYWYRQTLGQGPEFLTYFQNEAQLEKSRLLSDRFSAERPKGSFSTLEIQRTEQGDSAMYLCASSLGSAGSQPQHFGDGTRLSIL.

The chain combines TRBV5-1 with TRBJ2-2; 7 bases are a match to TRBD1. CDR3 length: 15 residues. Germline-derived CDR1 and CDR2 are SGHRS and YFSETQ. J gave up 0 bases and V 5 bases, and 4 bases lay outside the gene matches. CDR3 nucleotides: TGCGCCAGCAGGGCCGGGACAGCGAACACCGGGGAGCTGTTTTTT. As protein: CASRAGTANTGELFF.

Details on this clone: Other DNA sequences in this sample translate to the same CDR3. The chain has TRBV21-1 and TRBJ2-7. TRBV21-1 constitutes a pseudogene. The CDR3 is made up of 13 amino acids. The CDR3 reads CASRYLSDVEQYF. CDR3 coding DNA: TGTGCCAGCAGGTACTTGAGTGACGTCGAGCAGTACTTC.

The gene calls are TRBV6-5 and TRBJ1-2, with D possibly being TRBD1 (5 bases). This CDR3 contains 15 residues. CDR1 MNHEY and CDR2 SVGAGI come from the germline V gene. Trimming pared 4 bases from V and 8 bases from J, leaving 20 bases between. CDR3 loop: CASSFQTAGSFGYTF. For the CDR3, the DNA is TGTGCCAGCAGTTTCCAGACAGCCGGGAGTTTCGGCTACACCTTC.

The CDR3: CASSARAGQGSSPLHF. Here the CDR3 DNA reads TGTGCCAGCAGCGCTAGGGCGGGGCAGGGGTCTTCACCCCTCCACTTT. This rearrangement joins TRBV28 to TRBJ1-6; D possibly corresponds to TRBD1 (6 bases). V was shortened by 6 bases and J by 9 bases, with 21 bases between the two germline ends. CDR1 and CDR2 (germline): MDHEN, SYDVKM. This CDR3 comprises 16 residues.

This clone was seen more than once but under ten times. The chain joins TRBV2 to TRBJ2-7, with D maybe TRBD1 (5 bases). Germline CDR1 SNHLY, CDR2 FYNNEI. This CDR3 contains 15 residues. Trimming stripped 1 base from V and 0 bases from J, with 10 bases between. The CDR3: CASSEDRTGSYEQYF. In DNA, the CDR3 is TGTGCCAGCAGTGAAGACAGGACGGGCTCCTACGAGCAGTACTTC.

The CDR3 nucleotides are TGCGCCAGCAGCCAAGATTACCCCTCTGGGGCCAACGTCCTGACTTTC. It encodes CASSQDYPSGANVLTF. The rearrangement uses TRBV4-3 and TRBJ2-6, with D hard to call. This CDR3 is 16 amino acids long. Germline-derived CDR1 and CDR2 are LGHNA and YSLEER. V was cut by 0 bases and J by 0 bases, with 6 bases left in between.

The chain couples TRBV30 to TRBJ1-5, with a tentative D call TRBD1 (6 bases). The V end was cut by 0 bases, the J end by 2 bases, with 11 bases between. Germline V gives CDR1 GTSNPN, CDR2 SVGIG (reference sequence). The CDR3 consists of 15 residues. CDR3 sequence (DNA): TGTGCCTGGAGTGTAGGGGGACTCGGCAATCAGCCCCAGCATTTT. Protein sequence: CAWSVGGLGNQPQHF.

The chain has TRBV9 and TRBJ2-7, with TRBD1 matching over 7 bases. The germline gives CDR1 SGDLS, CDR2 YYNGEE. This CDR3 is built from 15 residues. Trimming at V came to 4 bases and at J to 3 bases, leaving 10 bases not matched to a gene. CDR3 bases: TGTGCCAGCAGCCCAGACGCACAGGGGATCTACGAGCAGTACTTC. Its protein is CASSPDAQGIYEQYF.

The chain employs TRBV27 and TRBJ2-5; 8 bases fit TRBD1. This CDR3 has 17 residues. The germline gives CDR1 MNHEY, CDR2 SMNVEV (reference sequence). J gave up 5 bases and V 4 bases, and 15 bases lay outside the gene matches. CDR3 loop: CASSSRTGSWKVETQYF. The CDR3 nucleotides read TGTGCCAGCAGTTCCCGGACAGGGTCTTGGAAGGTGGAGACCCAGTACTTC.

This clone turned up a few times. The chain has TRBV25-1 and TRBJ2-1; D not certain. The CDR3 sequence is 15 residues long. CDR1 is MGHDK, CDR2 SYGVNS, per germline. V shed 1 base and J shed 6 bases, with 13 bases lying between them. The CDR3 loop is CASSESRTRRNEQFF. For the CDR3, the DNA is TGTGCCAGCAGTGAATCCAGGACCCGGCGCAATGAGCAGTTCTTC.